The rows below give T cell receptor beta chains drawn from one sample of a study of T cell responses to AZD1222 COVID-19 vaccine. The data were produced by immunoSEQ multiplex PCR, yet TCRdb's version contains in-frame clones alone and is incomplete. The table records 93,000 or so clones, 80% to 90% of them present only once. This material consisted of peripheral blood, taken on day 0 of AZD1222 vaccination. The receptors come from an adult in good health. CDR3s include the opening cysteine and the closing phenylalanine or tryptophan. The order of the fields is CDR3 protein, CDR3 DNA, V gene, J gene, D gene, clone size. A D gene is named only where the DNA matches it firmly. The size entry is marked missing in some rows and otherwise reads once, few, many or a size class.

cdr3_aa: CASSLVGLAGGETQYF
cdr3_nt: TGCGCCAGCAGCTTGGTTGGGCTAGCGGGAGGAGAGACCCAGTACTTC
v_call: TRBV5-1
j_call: TRBJ2-5
d_call: TRBD2
clone_size: NA

cdr3_aa: CAWATGTGGYNEQFF
cdr3_nt: TGTGCCTGGGCTACCGGGACAGGGGGTTACAATGAGCAGTTCTTC
v_call: TRBV30
j_call: TRBJ2-1
d_call: TRBD1
clone_size: NA

cdr3_aa: CASSLFRPGNNSPLHF
cdr3_nt: TGTGCCAGCAGCTTATTCCGACCGGGAAATAATTCACCCCTCCACTTT
v_call: TRBV7-6
j_call: TRBJ1-6
d_call: NA
clone_size: NA

cdr3_aa: CASRPGGGETQYF
cdr3_nt: TGTGCCAGCCGGCCCGGGGGAGGCGAGACCCAGTACTTC
v_call: TRBV6-5
j_call: TRBJ2-5
d_call: NA
clone_size: NA

cdr3_aa: CASSGEEYGYTF
cdr3_nt: TGTGCCAGCAGTGGGGAGGAGTATGGCTACACCTTC
v_call: TRBV28
j_call: TRBJ1-2
d_call: NA
clone_size: NA

cdr3_aa: CASSQGKASGYNEQFF
cdr3_nt: TGTGCCAGCAGCCAAGGGAAGGCTAGCGGATACAATGAGCAGTTCTTC
v_call: TRBV3-1/TRBV3-2
j_call: TRBJ2-1
d_call: TRBD2
clone_size: NA

cdr3_aa: CASSVGSTGLEQYF
cdr3_nt: TGTGCCAGCAGCGTAGGGTCGACGGGGCTCGAGCAGTACTTC
v_call: TRBV9
j_call: TRBJ2-7
d_call: NA
clone_size: NA

cdr3_aa: CASRGASNEKLFF
cdr3_nt: TGCGCCAGCCGGGGGGCCTCTAATGAAAAACTGTTTTTT
v_call: TRBV4-1
j_call: TRBJ1-4
d_call: NA
clone_size: NA

cdr3_aa: CAISGTGVKVAGYTF
cdr3_nt: TGTGCCATCAGTGGGACAGGGGTGAAAGTGGCTGGCTACACCTTC
v_call: TRBV10-3
j_call: TRBJ1-2
d_call: TRBD1
clone_size: NA

cdr3_aa: CASSPDGVSYEQYF
cdr3_nt: TGTGCCAGCAGCCCCGACGGGGTAAGCTACGAGCAGTACTTC
v_call: TRBV5-6
j_call: TRBJ2-7
d_call: NA
clone_size: NA

cdr3_aa: CASGPGGSKNEQYF
cdr3_nt: TGTGCCAGCGGCCCCGGGGGGAGCAAGAACGAGCAGTACTTC
v_call: TRBV25-1
j_call: TRBJ2-7
d_call: TRBD2
clone_size: NA

cdr3_aa: CASSIGDSNQPQHF
cdr3_nt: TGTGCCAGTAGTATAGGGGACAGTAATCAGCCCCAGCATTTT
v_call: TRBV19
j_call: TRBJ1-5
d_call: TRBD1
clone_size: once

cdr3_aa: CASRSGGEIYEQYF
cdr3_nt: TGTGCCAGTAGATCAGGGGGCGAAATCTACGAGCAGTACTTC
v_call: TRBV19
j_call: TRBJ2-7
d_call: TRBD1
clone_size: NA

cdr3_aa: CASSDSDNTEAFF
cdr3_nt: TGTGCCAGCAGTGACTCGGACAACACTGAAGCTTTCTTT
v_call: TRBV6-4
j_call: TRBJ1-1
d_call: NA
clone_size: once